This TCR beta chain was sequenced during a study of blood T cell repertoires in COVID-19. The germline CDR1 and CDR2 sequences are DFQATT and SNEGSKA (reference sequence). The CDR3 spans 11 residues. Trimming removed 6 bases from V and 12 bases from J, with 15 bases in between. The data were produced by immunoSEQ multiplex PCR, yet TCRdb's version contains in-frame clones alone and is incomplete. The table has about 170,000 clones, 65% to 85% seen once. Sequencing was performed on peripheral blood. This chain connects TRBV20-1 to TRBJ2-1; D is possibly TRBD1 (6 bases). The source of this sequence is a human donor with acute or convalescent COVID-19. The donor label of this sample is uncertain. The CDR3 nucleotides are TGCAGTGCCCCCTCAGGGGTCGGGCAGTTCTTC. Amino acid sequence: CSAPSGVGQFF.